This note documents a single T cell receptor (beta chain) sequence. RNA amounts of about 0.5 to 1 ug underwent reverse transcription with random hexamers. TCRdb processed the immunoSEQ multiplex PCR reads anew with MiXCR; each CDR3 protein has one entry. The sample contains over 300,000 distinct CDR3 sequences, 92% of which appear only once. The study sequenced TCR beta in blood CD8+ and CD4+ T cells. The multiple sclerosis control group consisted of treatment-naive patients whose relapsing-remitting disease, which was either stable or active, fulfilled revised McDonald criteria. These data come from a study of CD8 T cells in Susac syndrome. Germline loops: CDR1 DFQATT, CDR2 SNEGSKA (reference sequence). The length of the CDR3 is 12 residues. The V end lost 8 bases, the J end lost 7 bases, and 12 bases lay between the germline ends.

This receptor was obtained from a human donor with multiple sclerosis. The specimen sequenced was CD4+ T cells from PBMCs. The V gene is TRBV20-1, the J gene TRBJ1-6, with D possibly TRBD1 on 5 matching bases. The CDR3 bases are TGCAGTACCACACGGGGGAATTCACCCCTCCACTTT. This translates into CSTTRGNSPLHF.